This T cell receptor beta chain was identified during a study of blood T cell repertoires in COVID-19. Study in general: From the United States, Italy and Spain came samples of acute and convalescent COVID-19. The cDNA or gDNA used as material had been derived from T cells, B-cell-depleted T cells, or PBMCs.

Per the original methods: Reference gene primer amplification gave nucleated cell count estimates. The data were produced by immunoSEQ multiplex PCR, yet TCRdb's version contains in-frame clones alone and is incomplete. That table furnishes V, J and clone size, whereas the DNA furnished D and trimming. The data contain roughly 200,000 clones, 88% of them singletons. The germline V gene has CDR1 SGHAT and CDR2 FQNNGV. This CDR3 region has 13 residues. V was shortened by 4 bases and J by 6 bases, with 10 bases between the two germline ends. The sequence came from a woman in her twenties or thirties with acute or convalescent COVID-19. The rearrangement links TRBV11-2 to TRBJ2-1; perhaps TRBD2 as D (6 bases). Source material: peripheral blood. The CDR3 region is CASSYGTSNEQFF. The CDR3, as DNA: TGTGCCAGCAGCTACGGGACTTCCAATGAGCAGTTCTTC.